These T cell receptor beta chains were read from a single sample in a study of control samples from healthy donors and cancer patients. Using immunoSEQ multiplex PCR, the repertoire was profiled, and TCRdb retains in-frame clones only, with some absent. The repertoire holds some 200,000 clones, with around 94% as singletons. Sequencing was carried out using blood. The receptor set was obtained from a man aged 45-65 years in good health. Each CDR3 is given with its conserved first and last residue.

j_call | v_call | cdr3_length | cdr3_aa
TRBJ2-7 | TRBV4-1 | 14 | CASSQPSTGYEQYF
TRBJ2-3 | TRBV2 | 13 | CASSEVMAGTQYF
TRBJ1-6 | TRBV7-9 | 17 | CASSIGTGGSYNSPLHF
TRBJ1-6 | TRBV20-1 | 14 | CSASRQGANSPLHF
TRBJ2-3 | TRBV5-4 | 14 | CASSMGQAQDTQYF
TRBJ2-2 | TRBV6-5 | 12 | CASRRNTGELFF
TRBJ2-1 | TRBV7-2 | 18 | CASSLFGPGTGLYNEQFF
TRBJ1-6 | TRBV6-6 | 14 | CASLLRGPDSPLHF
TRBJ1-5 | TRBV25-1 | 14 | CASSAPGPAPPQHF
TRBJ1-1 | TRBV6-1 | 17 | CASSEGTGQKKNTEAFF
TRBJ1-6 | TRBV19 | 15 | CASSIDGPYNSPLHF
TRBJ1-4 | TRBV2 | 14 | CASSDDTNRGKLFF
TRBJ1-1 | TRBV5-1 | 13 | CASSLGTGERAFF
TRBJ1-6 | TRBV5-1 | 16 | CASSLVVTATSSPLHF